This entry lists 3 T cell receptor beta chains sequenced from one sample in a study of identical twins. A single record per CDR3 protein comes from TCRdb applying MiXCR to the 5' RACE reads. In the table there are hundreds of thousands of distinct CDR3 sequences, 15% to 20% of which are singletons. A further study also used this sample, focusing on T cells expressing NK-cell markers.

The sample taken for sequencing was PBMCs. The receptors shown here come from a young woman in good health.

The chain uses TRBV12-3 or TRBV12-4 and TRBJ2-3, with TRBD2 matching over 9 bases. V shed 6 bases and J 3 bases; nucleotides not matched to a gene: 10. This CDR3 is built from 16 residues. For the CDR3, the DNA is TGTGCCAGCAGCGCCCCGCGGGGGGGCGGGACAGATACGCAGTATTTT. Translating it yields CASSAPRGGGTDTQYF.

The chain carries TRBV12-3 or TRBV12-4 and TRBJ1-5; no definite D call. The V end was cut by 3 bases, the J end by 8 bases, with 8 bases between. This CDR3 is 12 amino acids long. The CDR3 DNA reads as TGTGCCAGCAGTTTTCGGGTTGAGCCCCAGCATTTT. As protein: CASSFRVEPQHF.

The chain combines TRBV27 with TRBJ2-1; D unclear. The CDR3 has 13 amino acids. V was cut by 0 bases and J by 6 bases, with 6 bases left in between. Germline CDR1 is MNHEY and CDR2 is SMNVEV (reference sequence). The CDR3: CASSLSGRNEQFF. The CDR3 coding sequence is TGTGCCAGCAGTTTATCCGGTCGCAATGAGCAGTTCTTC.